This T cell receptor (beta chain) is from a study of T cell changes during pregnancy in multiple sclerosis. This clone has a handful of counts. Trimming pared 6 bases from V and 2 bases from J, leaving 7 bases between. The CDR3 length is 12 residues. Germline assignment: CDR1 SGHTA and CDR2 FQGNSA. The repertoire was sequenced with immunoSEQ multiplex PCR; TCRdb's copy has only in-frame clones and lacks some. The data show about 40,000 clones, 80% to 90% seen once. The chain joins TRBV7-2 to TRBJ1-1; possibly TRBD1 for D (5 bases). The sequence came from a female donor with multiple sclerosis, enrolled in a pregnancy study. This sample comprised CD4+ T cells from peripheral blood mononuclear cells, obtained in the first trimester of pregnancy. The CDR3 DNA reads TGTGCCAGCAGACAGGACAACACTGAAGCTTTCTTT. Amino acids: CASRQDNTEAFF.